These T cell receptor beta chains were read from a single sample in a study of blood T cell repertoires in COVID-19. Profiled with immunoSEQ multiplex PCR; TCRdb holds only in-frame clones, not every one. Of some 90,000 clones listed, roughly nine tenths are singletons. Source material: peripheral blood. The origin of the receptors is a man aged 50-59 years with acute or convalescent COVID-19. The CDR3 runs from the conserved cysteine through the conserved F or W. D genes are given only for firm matches. Not every row has a clone size; where given, it reads once, few, many or a size class.

abundance	d_gene	v_gene	j_gene	CDR3nt	CDR3aa
.	.	TRBV6-2/TRBV6-3	TRBJ2-5	TGTGCCAGCAGTTACTCTGGGAGTAGAAAGACCCAGTACTTC	CASSYSGSRKTQYF
.	.	TRBV10-3	TRBJ1-5	TGTGCCATCAGTGATAAGGTAAAGGGGGGCAATCAGCCCCAGCATTTT	CAISDKVKGGNQPQHF
.	.	TRBV4-2	TRBJ1-4	TGTGCCAGCAGCCAAGATACGGGGGGGGCCAGTGAAAAACTGTTTTTT	CASSQDTGGASEKLFF
.	TRBD2	TRBV11-3	TRBJ2-1	TGTGCCAGCAGCAAGGCCAGCGGGGCTTACAATGAGCAGTTCTTC	CASSKASGAYNEQFF
once	.	TRBV2	TRBJ1-1	TGTGCCAGCAGTGAGGAGGTAGGGCGGAACACTGAAGCTTTCTTT	CASSEEVGRNTEAFF
.	TRBD1	TRBV5-6	TRBJ1-1	TGTGCCAGCACTTACCGGACAGGGTGGGTGAACACTGAAGCTTTCTTT	CASTYRTGWVNTEAFF
.	.	TRBV9	TRBJ1-5	TGTGCCAGCAGCGTAGGGGGCAGTAGCAATCAGCCCCAGCATTTT	CASSVGGSSNQPQHF
.	.	TRBV7-3	TRBJ2-5	TGTGCCAGCAGACGGACGGCGGGGACCCAAGAGACCCAGTACTTC	CASRRTAGTQETQYF
.	.	TRBV5-1	TRBJ2-5	TGCGCCAGCAGCCTCCAAGAGACCCAGTACTTC	CASSLQETQYF
.	TRBD2	TRBV4-1	TRBJ2-3	TGCGCCAGCAGCCAAGATCCAGCGGGGGTAGGTGCAGATACGCAGTATTTT	CASSQDPAGVGADTQYF
.	.	TRBV2	TRBJ1-2	TGTGCCAGCAGTGAAGGGACACAGTCGACCTATGGCTACACCTTC	CASSEGTQSTYGYTF
.	TRBD1	TRBV9	TRBJ2-2	TGTGCCAGCAGCGTCTCAGGGGGCTTCGGGGAGCTGTTTTTT	CASSVSGGFGELFF
.	.	TRBV5-5	TRBJ1-4	TGTGCCAGCAGCTTCGGGGGGGGCACTAATGAAAAACTGTTTTTT	CASSFGGGTNEKLFF
.	.	TRBV6-5	TRBJ1-4	TGTGCCAGCAGTCCACTCGCACCACCGGGAACACTGTTTTTT	CASSPLAPPGTLFF
once	.	TRBV29-1	TRBJ1-1	TGCAGCGTTGGGTTCGCAGGGGCGAACACTGAAGCTTTCTTT	CSVGFAGANTEAFF
.	.	TRBV2	TRBJ1-1	TGTGCCAGCAGACTTCGGGATTTGAACACTGAAGCTTTCTTT	CASRLRDLNTEAFF
.	.	TRBV6-5	TRBJ1-5	TGTGCCAGCAAGAAAGAATCCTCGCTAAATCAGCCCCAGCATTTT	CASKKESSLNQPQHF
.	.	TRBV7-6	TRBJ1-2	TGTGCCAGCAGCTTAGGGCATGGCTACACCTTC	CASSLGHGYTF
.	.	TRBV9	TRBJ1-4	TGTGCCAGCAGCTCCCGAGGCGGGGGGGAAAAACTGTTTTTT	CASSSRGGGEKLFF
.	.	TRBV6-5	TRBJ1-2	TGTGCCAGCAGTTGGAACCTAGGGGGATCCTTTTATGGCTACACCTTC	CASSWNLGGSFYGYTF